This entry features one TCR beta chain sequence. This entry is derived from a study of blood T cell repertoires in COVID-19. Overall study context: Sites across the United States, Italy and Spain contributed samples from acute and convalescent COVID-19. Nucleic acid was either cDNA or gDNA, and it came from T cells, B-cell-depleted T cells, or PBMCs.

Authors' methods: Reference gene primers were amplified, and this amplification served to estimate nucleated cell counts. Profiled with immunoSEQ multiplex PCR; TCRdb holds only in-frame clones, not every one. V and J calls and clone size are given by that table; D and trimming were obtained from the DNA. The sample contains about 120,000 clones, roughly 80% of which appear only once. The sequenced material came from peripheral blood. This TCR was recovered from a human donor in a cohort sampled during active COVID-19.

The CDR3 spells CASSLEGSGANVLTF. Here the CDR3 DNA reads TGTGCCAGCAGCCTCGAGGGCTCTGGGGCCAACGTCCTGACTTTC. V and J are TRBV19 and TRBJ2-6; a possible D gene is TRBD2 (5 bases). CDR1 and CDR2 (germline): LNHDA, SQIVND (reference sequence). The CDR3 extends over 15 amino acids. V lost 9 bases and J 0 bases, leaving 12 bases between the germline ends.